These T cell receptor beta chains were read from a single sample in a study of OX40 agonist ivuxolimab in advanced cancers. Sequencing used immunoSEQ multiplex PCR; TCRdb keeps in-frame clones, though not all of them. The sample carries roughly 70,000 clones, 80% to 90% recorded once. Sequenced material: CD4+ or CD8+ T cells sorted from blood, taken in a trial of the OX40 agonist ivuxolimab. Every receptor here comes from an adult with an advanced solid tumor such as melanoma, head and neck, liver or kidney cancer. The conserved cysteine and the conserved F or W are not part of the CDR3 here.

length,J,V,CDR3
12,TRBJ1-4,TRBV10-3,AISDSRGGEKLF
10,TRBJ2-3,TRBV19,ASSTGTDTQY
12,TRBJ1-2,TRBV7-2,ASSGTGTGYGYT
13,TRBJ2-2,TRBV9,ASSVGRAATGELF
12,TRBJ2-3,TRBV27,ASSLYAGPDTQY
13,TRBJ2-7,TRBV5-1,ASSFIAGASYEQY
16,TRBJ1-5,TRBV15,ATSRDSSTVRLVQPQH
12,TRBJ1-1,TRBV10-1,ASSGGTARTEAF
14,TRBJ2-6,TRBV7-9,AARQGRDTGANVLT
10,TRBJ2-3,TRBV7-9,ASSQPLHTQY
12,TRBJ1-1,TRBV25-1,ASSPRQWNTEAF
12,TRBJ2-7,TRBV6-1,ASRRGQSTYEQY
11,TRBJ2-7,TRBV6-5,ASSEVWLVEQY
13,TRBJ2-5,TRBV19,ASSIDGTGGETQY
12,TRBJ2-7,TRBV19,ASSMRPSLYEQY
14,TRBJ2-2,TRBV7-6,ASSPQQTGGTGELF
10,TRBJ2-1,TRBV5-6,ASSWDQYEQF
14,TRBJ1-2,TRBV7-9,ASSSSRTEVTYGYT
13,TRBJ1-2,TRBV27,ASSGDGWTPRGYT
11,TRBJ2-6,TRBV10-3,AISEVGANVLT
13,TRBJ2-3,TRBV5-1,ASSLEKKGTDTQY
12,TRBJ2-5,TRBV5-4,ASSFRDGGGTQY
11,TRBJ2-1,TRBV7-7,ASSLNTYNEQF
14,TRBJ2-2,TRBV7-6,ASSTTDREIAGELF
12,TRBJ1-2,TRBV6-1,ASRWGQGADGYT
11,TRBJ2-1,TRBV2,ASKRTGVNEQF
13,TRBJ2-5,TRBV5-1,ASSLVAGGSGTQY
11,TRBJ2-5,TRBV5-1,ASSTDNEETQY
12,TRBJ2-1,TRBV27,ASSPLAQSNEQF
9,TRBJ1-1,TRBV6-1,ALGQGTEAF
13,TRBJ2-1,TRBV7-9,ASSLRFSSYNEQF
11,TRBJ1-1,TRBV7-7,ATASRLNTEAF
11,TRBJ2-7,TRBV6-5,ASSPPGAYEQY
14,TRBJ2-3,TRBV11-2,ASSPSGAGAQDTQY
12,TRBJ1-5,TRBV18,ASHHGGGDQPQH
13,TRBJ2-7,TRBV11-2,ASSAHGQGPYEQY
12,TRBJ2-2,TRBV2,ASTSGSFTGELF
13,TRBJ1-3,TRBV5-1,ASSLLGGSGNTIY
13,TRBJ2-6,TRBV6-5,ASSYDGSGANVLT
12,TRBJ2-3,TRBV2,ASLRDRGTDTQY
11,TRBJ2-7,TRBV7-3,ASSLTPRYEQY